A single sample is the source of the 32 T cell receptor beta chains below, sequenced in a study of blood T cell repertoires in COVID-19. Produced via immunoSEQ multiplex PCR; TCRdb's table is partial and in-frame only. The sample has roughly 29,000 clones; approximately 83% are singletons. Input material: peripheral blood. The receptors come from a man in his 70s with active COVID-19.

The V call is TRBV5-1, the J call TRBJ2-1; 11 bases align to TRBD2. Germline CDR1 reads SGHRS; CDR2 reads YFSETQ. CDR3 size: 17 residues. The trim removed 4 bases at V and 0 bases at J, leaving 6 bases unmatched. CDR3 loop: CASSVRLAGSSYNEQFF. In DNA, the CDR3 is TGCGCCAGCAGCGTAAGACTAGCGGGGAGCTCCTACAATGAGCAGTTCTTC.

The chain couples TRBV6-5 to TRBJ1-1, with D maybe TRBD1 (6 bases). Trimming left V 6 bases short and J 4 bases short, with 15 bases between. The CDR3 is 14 residues long. Germline V lookup: CDR1 MNHEY, CDR2 SVGAGI. The CDR3 DNA is TGTGCCAGCAGCGCCGAGGGGGTGGGCACTGAAGCTTTCTTT. It is translated as CASSAEGVGTEAFF.

CDR3 nucleotides: TGCGCCAGGGAGATCGGCAGGGGCGCCATTCAGTACTTC. Protein product: CAREIGRGAIQYF. V is TRBV5-1 and J is TRBJ2-4; D is possibly TRBD1 (6 bases). Per germline, CDR1 SGHRS and CDR2 YFSETQ. The CDR3 has 13 residues. The V end was cut by 8 bases, the J end by 9 bases, with 18 bases between.

The CDR3 DNA is TGTGCCAGCAGTTTGGGGCAGGGGGCCTACGAGCAGTACTTC. It specifies CASSLGQGAYEQYF. The V call is TRBV27, the J call TRBJ2-7; TRBD1 matches 7 bases. CDR3 length: 14 amino acids. Trimming took 3 bases from V and 2 from J; bases not matched to a gene: 4. Per germline, CDR1 MNHEY and CDR2 SMNVEV (reference sequence).

This clone was recorded once. The V call is TRBV15, the J call TRBJ2-1; D uncertain. Germline loops: CDR1 LNHNV, CDR2 YYDKDF (reference sequence). The CDR3 extends over 13 amino acids. V lost 0 bases, J lost 4 bases, and 4 bases lay in between. The CDR3 here is CATSRDSYNEQFF. The CDR3 bases are TGTGCCACCAGCAGAGACAGTTACAATGAGCAGTTCTTC.

This chain links TRBV6-5 with TRBJ2-1; possible D gene TRBD1, 5 bases. There are 13 residues in the CDR3. V lost 7 bases and J lost 11, with 18 bases in between. Germline CDR1 reads MNHEY; CDR2 reads SVGAGI. The CDR3 DNA reads TGTGCCAGCACCTCGGGCCGCTTGGACAAGCAGTTCTTC. Encoded protein: CASTSGRLDKQFF.

The rearrangement joins TRBV12-3 or TRBV12-4 to TRBJ1-2; TRBD1 is a possible D gene (6 bases). This CDR3 has 13 residues. V lost 3 bases, J lost 6 bases, and 11 bases lay in between. CDR3 sequence (DNA): TGTGCCAGCAGTTTTCTAGGGGGTGATGGCTACACCTTC. It translates to CASSFLGGDGYTF.

The gene calls are TRBV6-1 and TRBJ2-3, with 8 bases fitting TRBD1. The V and J ends lost 0 bases and 1 base, in that order; junction bases with no gene match: 3. CDR3 length: 16 amino acids. Germline V gene lookup returns CDR1 MNHNS and CDR2 SASEGT. The CDR3 loop is CASSEAQGQGTDTQYF. Written as DNA, the CDR3 is TGTGCCAGCAGTGAAGCGCAGGGACAGGGCACAGATACGCAGTATTTT.

This chain joins TRBV4-2 and TRBJ1-2; perhaps TRBD1 as D (5 bases). CDR3 length equals 15 residues. Germline V lookup: CDR1 LGHNA, CDR2 YNFKEQ. V was shortened by 0 bases and J by 3 bases, with 11 bases between the two germline ends. CDR3 DNA sequence: TGTGCCAGCAGCCAAGATTTACGGACACACTATGGCTACACCTTC. This encodes CASSQDLRTHYGYTF.

V usage is TRBV2 and J usage is TRBJ1-1, with D uncertain. V was shortened by 4 bases and J by 5 bases, with 20 bases between the two germline ends. Germline V lookup: CDR1 SNHLY, CDR2 FYNNEI. The CDR3 has 16 residues. The CDR3 loop reads CASSATPDGYRTEAFF. CDR3 DNA sequence: TGTGCCAGCAGTGCAACCCCCGACGGGTATCGTACTGAAGCTTTCTTT.

This chain joins TRBV7-8 and TRBJ2-1; the D gene is possibly TRBD2 (5 bases). Trimming pared 7 bases from V and 9 bases from J, leaving 19 bases between. Germline loops: CDR1 SGHVS, CDR2 FQNEAQ. CDR3 size: 14 residues. CDR3 bases: TGTGCCAGCAAATTCGGGGAGCTAAGTGGTGAGCAGTTCTTC. This encodes CASKFGELSGEQFF.

This chain connects TRBV5-1 to TRBJ2-5, with D tentatively TRBD2 (5 bases). Trimming took 4 bases from V and 5 from J, leaving 12 bases between them. The CDR3 runs 13 residues. Per germline, CDR1 SGHRS and CDR2 YFSETQ. CDR3 coding DNA: TGCGCCAGCAGCGGCTCTCCGGGGGAGACCCAGTACTTC. Protein product: CASSGSPGETQYF.

This clone has only one observation. The chain uses TRBV29-1 and TRBJ2-3, with 12 positions matching TRBD2. CDR1 and CDR2 (germline): SQVTM, ANQGSEA. The CDR3 is 16 amino acids. V trimming: 7 bases; J trimming: 5 bases; junction bases outside the gene matches: 13. The CDR3: CSANTGTSGSVDTQYF. The DNA of the CDR3 is TGCAGCGCCAACACCGGGACTAGCGGGTCCGTAGATACGCAGTATTTT.

This chain connects TRBV6-5 to TRBJ1-1; D remains ambiguous. The CDR3 spans 14 residues. Between the trimmed V and J ends, which lost 8 bases and 2 bases, there was a span of 15 bases. The V gene's germline CDR1 is MNHEY and CDR2 SVGAGI. The CDR3 region is CASFKQKGNTEAFF. The CDR3 nucleotides are TGTGCCAGCTTTAAACAGAAAGGTAACACTGAAGCTTTCTTT.

The chain carries TRBV27 and TRBJ1-5; 9 bases are a match to TRBD1. Germline CDR1 and CDR2: MNHEY and SMNVEV (reference sequence). The CDR3 runs 16 residues. With V trimmed by 6 bases and J by 11 bases, 17 bases remained unmatched. This CDR3 reads CASRPTGQGPASAQHF. The CDR3 DNA reads TGTGCCAGCAGGCCTACGGGACAGGGCCCCGCTTCGGCCCAGCATTTT.

The genes are TRBV11-2 and TRBJ2-7; D not resolved. The CDR3 has 15 amino acids. Germline CDR1 and CDR2: SGHAT and FQNNGV. The ends were cut back, 5 bases at V and 1 base at J, with 15 bases in the middle. The CDR3 is CASSRARLQSYEQYF. The CDR3 nucleotides are TGTGCCAGCAGCCGAGCGAGACTGCAATCCTACGAGCAGTACTTC.

This sequence joins TRBV5-4 and TRBJ2-1; TRBD2 matches 9 bases. The J segment lost 4 bases and the V segment lost 7 bases, leaving 18 bases of the junction unmatched. Germline V gene lookup returns CDR1 SGHNT and CDR2 YYREEE (reference sequence). The length of the CDR3 is 18 residues. The CDR3 DNA sequence: TGTGCCAGCCCGAGCTGGGGGTTCGCGGGAGGGGGGTACAATGAGCAGTTCTTC. It yields the protein CASPSWGFAGGGYNEQFF.

The gene calls are TRBV7-6 and TRBJ2-5; 8 bases fit TRBD2. The CDR3 is made up of 17 amino acids. V gave up 5 bases and J gave up 2 bases; unmatched junction bases: 13. Germline V gene lookup returns CDR1 SGHVS and CDR2 FNYEAQ. CDR3 nucleotides: TGTGCCAGCAGCGGGGTATATGGAGCGGGAGCTCAAGAGACCCAGTACTTC. Translated, it gives CASSGVYGAGAQETQYF.

The chain recombines TRBV28 with TRBJ2-2, with TRBD2 matching over 8 bases. Germline assignment: CDR1 MDHEN and CDR2 SYDVKM. V dropped 2 bases and J dropped 7; count of bases not matched to a gene: 6. The CDR3 contains 15 residues. This CDR3 reads CASSLNLAGGGELFF. The CDR3 nucleotides are TGTGCCAGCAGTTTAAACCTAGCGGGCGGCGGGGAGCTGTTTTTT.

The chain has TRBV7-9 and TRBJ1-1, with D hard to call. Germline V gene sequence: CDR1 SEHNR, CDR2 FQNEAQ (reference sequence). This CDR3 contains 13 residues. V was trimmed by 6 bases and J by 8 bases, leaving 16 bases between them. Here the CDR3 reads CASSRPEGEEAFF. DNA of the CDR3: TGTGCCAGCAGTCGACCGGAGGGAGAAGAAGCTTTCTTT.

V usage is TRBV27 and J usage is TRBJ2-1, with D maybe TRBD2 (6 bases). The length of the CDR3 is 17 residues. Germline CDR1 is MNHEY and CDR2 is SMNVEV (reference sequence). The V gene lost 1 base and the J gene lost 0 bases, with 13 bases spanning the gap. The CDR3, as DNA: TGTGCCAGCAGTTTATATCAGGCGGGATTCTCCTACAATGAGCAGTTCTTC. This encodes CASSLYQAGFSYNEQFF.

This clone showed up just once. The V gene is TRBV5-4, the J gene TRBJ1-4; D may be TRBD1 (5 bases). V lost 5 bases and J lost 0, with 11 bases in between. The CDR3 extends over 15 amino acids. Germline CDR1 reads SGHNT; CDR2 reads YYREEE (reference sequence). The DNA for the CDR3 is TGTGCCAGCAGGCCTGACAGTGCAACTAATGAAAAACTGTTTTTT. Its protein is CASRPDSATNEKLFF.

This chain joins TRBV3-1 (or the pseudogene TRBV3-2) and TRBJ2-1, with 12 positions matching TRBD2. Germline-derived CDR1 and CDR2 are LGHDT and YNNKEL (reference sequence). V was pared by 0 bases and J by 4 bases, with 1 base of the junction left unmatched. The CDR3 is 16 residues long. CDR3 residues: CASSQEGLAGYNEQFF. Here the CDR3 DNA reads TGTGCCAGCAGCCAAGAGGGACTAGCGGGTTACAATGAGCAGTTCTTC.

The chain employs TRBV2 and TRBJ1-1; D ambiguous. V dropped 6 bases and J dropped 1 base, with 9 bases sitting between them. Germline V gene lookup returns CDR1 SNHLY and CDR2 FYNNEI. The length of the CDR3 is 13 residues. CDR3 sequence (DNA): TGTGCCAGCAGGGCATACGAGAACACTGAAGCTTTCTTT. It specifies CASRAYENTEAFF.

The rearrangement uses TRBV9 and TRBJ2-3, with TRBD2 identical over 9 bases. Germline loops: CDR1 SGDLS, CDR2 YYNGEE. The J segment lost 1 base and the V segment lost 2 bases, leaving 2 bases of the junction unmatched. The CDR3 runs 15 residues. The CDR3 DNA sequence: TGTGCCAGCAGCGTGCTAGCGGGACGCACAGATACGCAGTATTTT. Protein product: CASSVLAGRTDTQYF.

The chain recombines TRBV18 with TRBJ2-2; D is possibly TRBD2 (6 bases). Trimming left V 5 bases short and J 1 base short, with 14 bases between. Looked up from germline, CDR1 is KGHSH and CDR2 is LQKENI. The length of the CDR3 is 16 residues. The CDR3 region is CASSTLPGVNTGELFF. For the CDR3, the DNA is TGTGCCAGCTCAACCCTGCCGGGGGTGAACACCGGGGAGCTGTTTTTT. The complete variable domain, with remaining parts taken from reference TRBV18 and TRBJ2-2, reads NAGVMQNPRHLVRRRGQEARLRCSPMKGHSHVYWYRQLPEEGLKFMVYLQKENIIDESGMPKERFSAEFPKEGPSILRIQQVVRGDSAAYFCASSTLPGVNTGELFFGEGSRLTVL.

This chain uses TRBV6-5 with TRBJ2-2; the D gene is possibly TRBD2 (6 bases). CDR3 length equals 13 residues. Deletions cut 6 bases from V and 6 bases from J, with 11 bases between. CDR1 and CDR2 from the germline V gene are MNHEY and SVGAGI. The CDR3 is CASREGAAGELFF. As DNA, the CDR3 is TGTGCCAGCAGGGAGGGTGCCGCCGGGGAGCTGTTTTTT.

The genes are TRBV29-1 and TRBJ2-7; 10 positions agree with TRBD1. The germline V gene has CDR1 SQVTM and CDR2 ANQGSEA. The CDR3 sequence is 16 residues long. V was pared by 4 bases and J by 5 bases, with 14 bases of the junction left unmatched. CDR3 sequence reads: CSVAKMWGQGRDEQYF. CDR3 nucleotide sequence: TGCAGCGTTGCCAAAATGTGGGGACAGGGGCGGGACGAGCAGTACTTC.

The rearrangement uses TRBV19 and TRBJ1-3; 8 nucleotides line up with TRBD1. The CDR3 covers 14 residues. Germline CDR1 reads LNHDA; CDR2 reads SQIVND (reference sequence). The ends lost 11 bases at V and 1 base at J; junction bases unmatched: 7. The CDR3 protein is CAAGDRFSGNTIYF. The CDR3 region has the DNA TGTGCCGCGGGGGACAGGTTTTCTGGAAACACCATATATTTT.

The chain carries TRBV23-1 and TRBJ2-7; 8 nucleotides align to TRBD1. TRBV23-1 is an ORF; its function is uncertain. The CDR3 consists of 16 residues. Trimming removed 3 bases from V and 3 bases from J; junction bases left unmatched: 10. CDR3 residues: CASSHQRDRNLYEQYF. The CDR3 DNA follows: TGCGCCAGCAGTCACCAACGGGACAGGAATCTCTACGAGCAGTACTTC.

The DNA for the CDR3 is TGTGCCAGCAGTTTAGCGCAGGCTCAGCCCCAGCATTTT. This sequence encodes CASSLAQAQPQHF. V usage is TRBV12-3 or TRBV12-4 and J usage is TRBJ1-5; D not resolved. Trimming removed 0 bases from V and 6 bases from J, with 6 bases in between. The CDR3 covers 13 residues.

The J gene is TRBJ2-1, the V gene TRBV7-9; TRBD2 agrees at 13 bases. Germline CDR1 reads SEHNR; CDR2 reads FQNEAQ (reference sequence). J lost 5 bases, V lost 5 bases, and 6 bases had no gene match. This CDR3 comprises 16 residues. The CDR3 spells CASSPRTSGGHNEQFF. The CDR3 nucleotides are TGTGCCAGCAGCCCACGGACTAGCGGGGGACACAATGAGCAGTTCTTC.